These 5 T cell receptor beta chains share one sample of origin, sequenced in a study of metastatic and nonmetastatic thyroid tumors (dated by TCRdb to the early 2020s). No patient had received any treatment before thyroid surgery. Libraries came from PCR. The reads were generated on an Illumina HiSeq 4000. In TCRdb, the public reads were trimmed at Q25 with fastp and aligned with MiXCR, with productive beta chains retained. Within this sample are approximately 16,000 clones, with around 31% of them counted one time only. The ten largest clones add up to roughly 13% of the sample. Sequences were obtained from tumor tissue. These receptors all stem from a male donor with papillary thyroid cancer or a benign thyroid nodule (not recorded which). Some clones in this sample may be carry-over from other donors' samples.

This clone was detected many times. The chain uses TRBV27 and TRBJ1-2; D remains unclear. This CDR3 has 13 amino acids. Trimming stripped 3 bases from V and 6 bases from J, with 11 bases between. The germline gives CDR1 MNHEY, CDR2 SMNVEV (reference sequence). Here the CDR3 DNA reads TGTGCCAGCAGTTTGGACCCCGCGAATGGCTACACCTTC. Encoded protein: CASSLDPANGYTF.

The chain couples TRBV13 to TRBJ1-6, with D unclear. This CDR3 comprises 12 residues. With 5 bases removed from V and 6 bases from J, the gap between germline ends came to 5 bases. Germline lookup yields CDR1 PRHDT and CDR2 FYEKMQ (reference sequence). CDR3 coding DNA: TGTGCCAGCAGCGAGAGTAATTCACCCCTCCACTTT. Amino acids: CASSESNSPLHF.

This clone ranks as medium-sized. The chain's CDR3 is CATSAPGQGSNEQYF. The CDR3 DNA reads TGTGCCACCAGTGCCCCGGGACAGGGTAGCAACGAGCAGTACTTC. The rearrangement uses TRBV24-1 and TRBJ2-7, with 9 bases matching TRBD1. Trimming took 5 bases from V and 5 from J; bases not matched to a gene: 9. Germline CDR1 KGHDR, CDR2 SFDVKD. The CDR3 extends over 15 amino acids.

This clone showed up many times. The genes are TRBV6-1 and TRBJ2-2; 9 bases align to TRBD1. The trim removed 5 bases at V and 4 bases at J, leaving 11 bases unmatched. The CDR3 consists of 17 residues. Per the germline V gene, CDR1 is MNHNS and CDR2 is SASEGT. Here the CDR3 reads CASSPWDRVEGTGELFF. The CDR3 DNA reads as TGTGCCAGCAGTCCTTGGGACAGGGTCGAGGGCACCGGGGAGCTGTTTTTT.

This clone is classed as medium-sized. This sequence joins TRBV12-5 and TRBJ1-1, with D tentatively TRBD1 (5 bases). The V end lost 2 bases, the J end lost 11 bases, and 24 bases lay between the germline ends. The CDR3 covers 16 residues. Germline V lookup: CDR1 LGHNT, CDR2 FRNRAP. The CDR3 loop reads CASGLMVRGLSRSAFF. CDR3 DNA sequence: TGTGCTAGTGGTTTGATGGTAAGGGGTCTTAGTCGCTCGGCTTTCTTT.